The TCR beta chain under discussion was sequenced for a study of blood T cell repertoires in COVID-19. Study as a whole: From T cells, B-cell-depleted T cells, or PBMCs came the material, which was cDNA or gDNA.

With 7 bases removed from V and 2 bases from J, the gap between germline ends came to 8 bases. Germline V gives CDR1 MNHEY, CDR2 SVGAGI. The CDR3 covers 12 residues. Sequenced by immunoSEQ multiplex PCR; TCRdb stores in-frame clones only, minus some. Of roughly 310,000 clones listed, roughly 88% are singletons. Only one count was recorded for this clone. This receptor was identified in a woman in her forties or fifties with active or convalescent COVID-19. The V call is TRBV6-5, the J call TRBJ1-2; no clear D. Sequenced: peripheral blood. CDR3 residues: CASMGGNYGYTF. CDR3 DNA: TGTGCCAGCATGGGAGGAAACTATGGCTACACCTTC.